The clone carrying this T cell receptor (beta chain) has a count of ten or more. The antigen is not known. These data belong to a study of T cells in Graves' hyperthyroidism and ophthalmopathy. Study-level results: Ophthalmopathy could be told apart from stable hyperthyroidism with a 13 V-J model. Blood also held most thyroid clonotypes expanded beyond 0.001.

Researchers amplified the TCR beta CDR3 regions from RNA transcripts. In the first-round RT-PCR of the TCR CDR3, the HTBI primer set was used. In TCRdb, the multiplex PCR reads were re-called with MiXCR into one record per CDR3 protein. The sample lists 500,000 to 750,000 distinct CDR3 sequences, roughly 46% seen once, with 7.5% to 8.5% in the top ten. The CDR3 loop spans 15 amino acids. Between the trimmed V and J ends, which lost 5 bases and 5 bases, there was a span of 19 bases. V and J are TRBV12-3 or TRBV12-4 and TRBJ2-7; perhaps TRBD2 as D (5 bases). Sequences were obtained from peripheral blood or thyroid tissue (not recorded which). The TCR was taken from a woman under 30 with Graves' hyperthyroidism. The DNA of the CDR3 is TGTGCCAGCAGTGGCGGGTCTTCGTATTCCCACGAGCAGTACTTC. It codes for CASSGGSSYSHEQYF.